This T cell receptor beta chain is drawn from a study of T cell responses to AZD1222 COVID-19 vaccine. Findings of the study overall: No repertoire was sampled before or during the peak T cell response, only after it. It was only a handful of AZD1222 recipients who were seropositive at baseline. The donor group comprised mostly white British people and more females; the analysis possibly underestimated clonal diversity.

Profiled with immunoSEQ multiplex PCR; TCRdb holds only in-frame clones, not every one. The sample's table shows 150,000 or so clones. J lost 5 bases, V lost 3 bases, and 1 base had no gene match. This CDR3 comprises 13 residues. Germline V gives CDR1 SGHRS, CDR2 YFSETQ. As concerns this clone: Its antigen is not known.

The chain couples TRBV5-1 to TRBJ1-2, with 10 nucleotides matching TRBD1. This sequence was found in an adult in good health. Sample: peripheral blood. CDR3 region: CASSSGQGYGYTF. CDR3 DNA: TGCGCCAGCAGCTCGGGACAGGGGTATGGCTACACCTTC.